This T cell receptor beta chain is from a study of regulatory T cells in long-lasting Graves disease. Germline V gene data show CDR1 as SQVTM and CDR2 as ANQGSEA. Trimming took off 4 bases at V and 4 bases at J, with 16 bases between the two ends. The CDR3 is 15 amino acids. Documented time point: newly diagnosed GD, antithyroid drugs for less than 3 months. There was RNA extracted from PBMCs, and the TCR library was made from it. The source of the patients was an endocrinology department in Xi'an, China. This clonotype has a count of ten or more. The target antigen is unknown. Building of the TCR beta libraries involved iRepertoire HTBI primers and Arm-PCR of CDR3 regions. One entry per CDR3 protein, called by TCRdb with MiXCR from the multiplex PCR reads. The repertoire holds about 380,000 distinct CDR3 sequences, with less than 20% as singletons. Findings of the study overall: Persistent disease favored TRBV28, TRBJ1-2 and TRBJ2-5. Reduced TCR diversity was observed in persistent Graves' patients versus newly diagnosed patients. More public clonotypes were shared by persistent patients (under 3,000) than by new patients (around 990).

V is TRBV29-1 and J is TRBJ1-4; D is perhaps TRBD1 (5 bases). Sequencing was performed on peripheral blood mononuclear cells (PBMCs), taken at new diagnosis, from a patient treated with antithyroid drugs. The clonotype originates from a female donor with Graves disease. The CDR3 loop reads CSVGSPGPVNEKLFF. The DNA for the CDR3 is TGCAGCGTTGGGAGTCCGGGGCCGGTTAATGAAAAACTGTTTTTT.